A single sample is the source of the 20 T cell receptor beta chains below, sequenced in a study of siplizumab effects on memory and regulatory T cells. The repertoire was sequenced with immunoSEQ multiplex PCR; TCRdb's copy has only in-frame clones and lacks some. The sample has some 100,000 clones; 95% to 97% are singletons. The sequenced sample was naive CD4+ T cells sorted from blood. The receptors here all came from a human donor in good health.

CDR3 DNA: TGTGCCAGCAGCTTACTAGGGCCCTCTGGAAACACCATATATTTT. It yields the protein CASSLLGPSGNTIYF. V and J are TRBV13 and TRBJ1-3; D is unclear. The CDR3 is 15 residues long. CDR1 is PRHDT, CDR2 FYEKMQ, per germline (reference sequence). With 2 bases removed from V and 0 bases from J, the gap between germline ends came to 8 bases.

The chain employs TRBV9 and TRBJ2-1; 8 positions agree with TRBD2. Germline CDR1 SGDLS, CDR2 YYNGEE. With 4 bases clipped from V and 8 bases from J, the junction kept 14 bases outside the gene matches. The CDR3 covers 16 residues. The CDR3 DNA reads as TGTGCCAGCAGCCCCCGAGCGGGGGTCGTAGGGGATGAGCAGTTCTTC. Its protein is CASSPRAGVVGDEQFF.

The CDR3 reads CASSDPWGGNYGYTF. The CDR3 nucleotides read TGTGCCAGCAGTGACCCTTGGGGGGGTAACTATGGCTACACCTTC. This chain connects TRBV2 to TRBJ1-2; D possibly corresponds to TRBD1 (5 bases). The CDR3 is 15 amino acids. The germline gives CDR1 SNHLY, CDR2 FYNNEI. Trimming stripped 3 bases from V and 1 base from J, with 12 bases between.

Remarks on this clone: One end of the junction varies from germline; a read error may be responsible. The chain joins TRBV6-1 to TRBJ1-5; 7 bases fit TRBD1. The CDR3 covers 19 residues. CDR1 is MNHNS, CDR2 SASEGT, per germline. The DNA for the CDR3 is TGTGCCAGCGGTGAACATGAAAACAGGGGAAGATCCAGCAATCAGCCCCAGCATTTT. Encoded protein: CASGEHENRGRSSNQPQHF.

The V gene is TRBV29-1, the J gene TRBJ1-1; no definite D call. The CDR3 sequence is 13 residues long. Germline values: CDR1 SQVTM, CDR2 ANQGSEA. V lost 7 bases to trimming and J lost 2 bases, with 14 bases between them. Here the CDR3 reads CSALPTVNTEAFF. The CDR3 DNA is TGCAGCGCCCTTCCCACAGTAAACACTGAAGCTTTCTTT.

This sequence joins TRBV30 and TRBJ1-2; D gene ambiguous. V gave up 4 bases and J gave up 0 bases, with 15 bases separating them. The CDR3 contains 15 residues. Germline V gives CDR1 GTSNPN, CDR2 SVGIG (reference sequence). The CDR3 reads CAWKMLPWANYGYTF. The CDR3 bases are TGTGCCTGGAAAATGCTCCCATGGGCTAACTATGGCTACACCTTC.

In DNA form, the CDR3 reads TGTGCCACCAGCAGAGATCCGGGGGCAGGAACTGAAGCTTTCTTT. Its translation is CATSRDPGAGTEAFF. The gene calls are TRBV15 and TRBJ1-1; a weak D match, TRBD1 (6 bases). The V end was cut by 0 bases, the J end by 5 bases, with 13 bases between. CDR3 size: 15 residues. The germline CDR1 and CDR2 sequences are LNHNV and YYDKDF (reference sequence).

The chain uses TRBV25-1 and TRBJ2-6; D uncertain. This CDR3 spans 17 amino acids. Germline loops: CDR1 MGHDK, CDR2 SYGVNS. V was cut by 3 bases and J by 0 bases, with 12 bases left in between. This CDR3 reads CASSEAGTYSGANVLTF. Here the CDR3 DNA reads TGTGCCAGCAGTGAGGCCGGAACCTACTCTGGGGCCAACGTCCTGACTTTC.

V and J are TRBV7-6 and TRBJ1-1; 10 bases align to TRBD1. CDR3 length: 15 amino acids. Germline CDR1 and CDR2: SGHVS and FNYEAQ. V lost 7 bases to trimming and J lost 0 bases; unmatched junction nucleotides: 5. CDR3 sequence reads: CASTRTGGMNTEAFF. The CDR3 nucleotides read TGTGCCAGCACCCGGACAGGGGGTATGAACACTGAAGCTTTCTTT.

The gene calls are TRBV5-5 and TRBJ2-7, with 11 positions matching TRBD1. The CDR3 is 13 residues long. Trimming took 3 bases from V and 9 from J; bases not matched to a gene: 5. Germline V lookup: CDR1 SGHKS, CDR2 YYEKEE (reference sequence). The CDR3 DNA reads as TGTGCCAGCAGCTCGCCGGGACAGGGGGTGCAGTACTTC. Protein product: CASSSPGQGVQYF.

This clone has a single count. The CDR3 sequence: CASSRESAHYEQYF. CDR3 nucleotide sequence: TGTGCCAGCAGCCGAGAGTCAGCCCACTACGAGCAGTACTTC. The chain links TRBV13 to TRBJ2-7; no clear D. V was cut by 5 bases and J by 3 bases, with 14 bases left in between. The germline V gene encodes CDR1 PRHDT and CDR2 FYEKMQ (reference sequence). The CDR3 is 14 amino acids.

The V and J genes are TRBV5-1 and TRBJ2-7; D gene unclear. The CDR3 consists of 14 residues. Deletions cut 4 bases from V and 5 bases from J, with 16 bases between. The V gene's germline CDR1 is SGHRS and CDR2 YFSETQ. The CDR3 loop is CASSRTASGNEQYF. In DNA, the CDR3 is TGCGCCAGCAGCCGAACAGCGTCGGGCAACGAGCAGTACTTC.

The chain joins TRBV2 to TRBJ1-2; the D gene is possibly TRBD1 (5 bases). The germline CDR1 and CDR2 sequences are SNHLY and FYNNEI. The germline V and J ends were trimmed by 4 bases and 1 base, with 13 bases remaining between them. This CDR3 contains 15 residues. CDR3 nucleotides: TGTGCCAGCAGTGTGTGGGGACGGAATAACTATGGCTACACCTTC. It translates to CASSVWGRNNYGYTF.

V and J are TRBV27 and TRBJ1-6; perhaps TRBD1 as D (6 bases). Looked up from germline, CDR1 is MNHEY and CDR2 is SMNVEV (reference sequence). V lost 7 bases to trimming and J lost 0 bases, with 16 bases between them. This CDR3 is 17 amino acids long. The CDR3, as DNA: TGTGCCAGCAACAAGGCGGACAGCCTCTCCTATAATTCACCCCTCCACTTT. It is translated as CASNKADSLSYNSPLHF.

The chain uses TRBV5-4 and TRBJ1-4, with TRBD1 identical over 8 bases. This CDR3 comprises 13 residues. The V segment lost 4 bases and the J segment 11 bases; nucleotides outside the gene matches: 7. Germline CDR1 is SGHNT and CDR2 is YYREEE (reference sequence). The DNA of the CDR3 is TGTGCCAGCAGCGCGGACAGGGTCGAGAAACTGTTTTTT. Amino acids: CASSADRVEKLFF.

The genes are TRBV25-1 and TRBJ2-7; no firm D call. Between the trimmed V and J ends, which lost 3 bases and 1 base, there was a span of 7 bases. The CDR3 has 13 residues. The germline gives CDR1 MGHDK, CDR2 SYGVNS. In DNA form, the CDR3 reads TGTGCCAGCAGTGAGTCCGTTTCCTACGAGCAGTACTTC. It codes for CASSESVSYEQYF.

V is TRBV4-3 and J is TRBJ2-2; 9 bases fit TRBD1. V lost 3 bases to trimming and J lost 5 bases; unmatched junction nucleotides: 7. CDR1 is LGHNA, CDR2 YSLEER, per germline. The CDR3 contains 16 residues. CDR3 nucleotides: TGCGCCAGCAGCCAGACCGGGACAGGGATAACCGGGGAGCTGTTTTTT. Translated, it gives CASSQTGTGITGELFF.

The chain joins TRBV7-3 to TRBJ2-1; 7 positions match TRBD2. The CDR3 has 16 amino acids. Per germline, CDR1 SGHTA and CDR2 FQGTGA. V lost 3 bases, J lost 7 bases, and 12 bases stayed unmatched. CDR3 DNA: TGTGCCAGCAGCTTCAGTCCCCGGGACTATATAAATGAGCAGTTCTTC. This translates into CASSFSPRDYINEQFF.

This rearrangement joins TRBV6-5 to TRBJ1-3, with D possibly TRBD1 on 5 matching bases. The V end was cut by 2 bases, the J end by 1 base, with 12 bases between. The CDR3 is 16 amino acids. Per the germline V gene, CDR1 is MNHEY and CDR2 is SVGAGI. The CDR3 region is CASSYGARGSGNTIYF. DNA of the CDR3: TGTGCCAGCAGTTACGGGGCACGGGGATCTGGAAACACCATATATTTT.

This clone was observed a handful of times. CDR3 loop: CASSPYVGGPRTDTQYF. The CDR3 DNA reads TGTGCCAGCAGCCCCTATGTCGGGGGCCCTCGCACAGATACGCAGTATTTT. This rearrangement joins TRBV5-4 to TRBJ2-3; D assignment may be TRBD1 or TRBD2 (6 bases each). Trimming took off 4 bases at V and 1 base at J, with 19 bases between the two ends. The germline V gene encodes CDR1 SGHNT and CDR2 YYREEE (reference sequence). The CDR3 loop spans 17 amino acids. The full variable domain, completed using reference TRBV5-4 and TRBJ2-3, is ETGVTQSPTHLIKTRGQQVTLRCSSQSGHNTVSWYQQALGQGPQFIFQYYREEENGRGNFPPRFSGLQFPNYSSELNVNALELDDSALYLCASSPYVGGPRTDTQYFGPGTRLTVL.